Each of the 6 T cell receptor beta chains below was sequenced from the same sample in a study of blood T cell repertoires in COVID-19. Sequencing was performed with immunoSEQ multiplex PCR; in TCRdb, only in-frame clones are kept and a portion is missing. The top ten hold more than 3% of the sample, which has 250,000 or so clones, about 86% seen once. Sequenced material: PBMCs or T cells enriched from blood (not recorded which). The receptors here all came from a man between 45 and 60 years old who had recovered from COVID-19.

V and J are TRBV7-9 and TRBJ1-1; TRBD1 matches 10 bases. This CDR3 is built from 16 residues. V lost 4 bases, J lost 6 bases, and 11 bases stayed unmatched. Looked up from germline, CDR1 is SEHNR and CDR2 is FQNEAQ (reference sequence). The CDR3: CASSSGTGVTGAEAFF. In nucleotides, the CDR3 is TGTGCCAGCAGCTCCGGGACAGGGGTTACTGGGGCTGAAGCTTTCTTT.

The chain recombines TRBV7-6 with TRBJ2-5, with a possible D match to TRBD2 (5 bases). There are 12 residues in the CDR3. Trimming took off 1 base at V and 11 bases at J, with 11 bases between the two ends. Per the germline V gene, CDR1 is SGHVS and CDR2 is FNYEAQ. The CDR3 nucleotides are TGTGCCAGCAGCTTAGGACCGGAGGTTCAGTACTTC. This sequence encodes CASSLGPEVQYF.

The CDR3: CASSPRGSHNSPLHF. The DNA of the CDR3 is TGTGCCAGCAGCCCCCGGGGGTCCCATAATTCACCCCTCCACTTT. This sequence joins TRBV9 and TRBJ1-6; the D gene is possibly TRBD1 (5 bases). Looked up from germline, CDR1 is SGDLS and CDR2 is YYNGEE. The CDR3 loop spans 15 amino acids. Trimming removed 4 bases at V and 5 bases at J, with 13 bases between.

V usage is TRBV7-8 and J usage is TRBJ1-4; 8 nucleotides line up with TRBD1. From germline, CDR1 is SGHVS and CDR2 FQNEAQ. This CDR3 has 18 residues. The V and J ends lost 1 base and 8 bases, in that order; junction bases with no gene match: 15. The CDR3 DNA follows: TGTGCCAGCAGCTTAGGAATGCGGTTCGGACAGGGCGACGAAAAACTGTTTTTT. Protein product: CASSLGMRFGQGDEKLFF.

This chain uses TRBV7-3 with TRBJ1-5, with D tentatively TRBD1 (6 bases). Trimming removed 4 bases from V and 5 bases from J, with 9 bases in between. Germline values: CDR1 SGHTA, CDR2 FQGTGA. The CDR3 runs 13 residues. The CDR3 coding sequence is TGTGCCAGCAGCTCCTACAGGGATCAGCCCCAGCATTTT. Protein product: CASSSYRDQPQHF. Combining the CDR3 with reference TRBV7-3 and TRBJ1-5 gives the whole variable domain GAGVSQTPSNKVTEKGKYVELRCDPISGHTALYWYRQSLGQGPEFLIYFQGTGAADDSGLPNDRFFAVRPEGSVSTLKIQRTERGDSAVYLCASSSYRDQPQHFGDGTRLSIL.

Worth noting for this clone: Other DNA sequences in this specimen translate into the identical CDR3. The DNA for the CDR3 is TGTGCCAGCAGTCCCCGGGGGGAGCAGTACTTC. This translates into CASSPRGEQYF. The chain carries TRBV28 and TRBJ2-7; D may be TRBD2 (6 bases). The V end lost 5 bases, the J end lost 7 bases, and 9 bases lay between the germline ends. The CDR3 totals 11 residues. Germline-derived CDR1 and CDR2 are MDHEN and SYDVKM.